The next 21 T cell receptor beta chains were all read from a single sample in a study of beta chain features in type 1 diabetes. Study results and caveats: Type 1 diabetes patients showed a moderate but significant shortening of TCRB CDR3s in all four CD4+ subsets.

Expressed TCRB transcripts were sequenced after all isolated RNA was converted to cDNA. TCRdb keeps only in-frame clones here, not all; method: immunoSEQ multiplex PCR. The sample holds roughly 330,000 clones, roughly 12% seen once. For these receptors, no antigen is known. The source material was naive CD4+ T cells from blood. The origin of the receptors is a woman younger than 30 with type 1 diabetes.

This clone turned up a few times. The chain recombines TRBV13 with TRBJ2-7; tentatively, D is TRBD2 (6 bases). Germline V gene lookup returns CDR1 PRHDT and CDR2 FYEKMQ (reference sequence). V lost 0 bases and J lost 2, with 11 bases in between. The CDR3 has 15 residues. CDR3 protein: CASSLGGGTAYEQYV. Here the CDR3 DNA reads TGTGCCAGCAGCTTAGGTGGCGGGACCGCCTACGAGCAGTACGTC.

In its sample, this clone was seen a few times. V and J are TRBV11-2 and TRBJ2-7; weak D call: TRBD2 (6 bases). V was cut by 1 base and J by 0 bases, with 19 bases left in between. This CDR3 comprises 18 residues. Per germline, CDR1 SGHAT and CDR2 FQNNGV. CDR3 bases: TGTGCCAGCAGCTTAGCCAGTACCGGGACTCACCACTCCTACGAGCAGTACGTC. It is translated as CASSLASTGTHHSYEQYV.

Only a few counts were recorded for this clone. The V call is TRBV5-4, the J call TRBJ2-5, with TRBD2 as a possible D gene (5 bases). There are 15 residues in the CDR3. The V gene lost 3 bases and the J gene lost 4 bases, with 16 bases spanning the gap. Germline V lookup: CDR1 SGHNT, CDR2 YYREEE (reference sequence). The CDR3 protein is CASSSPGNSRETQYF. As DNA, the CDR3 is TGTGCCAGCAGCTCACCGGGAAACAGTAGAGAGACCCAGTACTTC.

This clone appeared a few times. This chain links TRBV28 with TRBJ2-5; 11 nucleotides align to TRBD1. CDR3 size: 14 residues. V trimming: 4 bases; J trimming: 5 bases; junction bases outside the gene matches: 3. Germline V gives CDR1 MDHEN, CDR2 SYDVKM. The chain's CDR3 is CASSYWTGGETQYF. The CDR3 nucleotides read TGTGCCAGCAGTTACTGGACAGGGGGCGAGACCCAGTACTTC. The full variable domain, completed using reference TRBV28 and TRBJ2-5, is DVKVTQSSRYLVKRTGEKVFLECVQDMDHENMFWYRQDPGLGLRLIYFSYDVKMKEKGDIPEGYSVSREKKERFSLILESASTNQTSMYLCASSYWTGGETQYFGPGTRLLVL.

This clone was observed a handful of times. The rearrangement links TRBV15 to TRBJ2-1, with D perhaps matching TRBD1 (5 bases). V gave up 2 bases and J gave up 6 bases, with 8 bases separating them. CDR3 length: 13 amino acids. Germline CDR1 reads LNHNV; CDR2 reads YYDKDF (reference sequence). The CDR3: CATSRQGSNEQFF. CDR3 coding DNA: TGTGCCACCAGCAGACAGGGTAGCAATGAGCAGTTCTTC.

This clone showed up just a few times. J is TRBJ2-3 and V is TRBV2, with a possible D match to TRBD2 (5 bases). Germline V CDR1 and CDR2: SNHLY, FYNNEI. The CDR3 runs to 13 residues. With 0 bases removed from V and 6 bases from J, the gap between germline ends came to 7 bases. The CDR3 DNA sequence: TGTGCCAGCAGTGAAGCCGGGGTGGATACGCAGTATTTT. It specifies CASSEAGVDTQYF.

The CDR3 region is CASSPSRTQLGTQYF. CDR3 bases: TGCGCCAGCAGCCCCAGTCGGACACAGCTTGGGACCCAGTACTTC. The V and J genes are TRBV4-3 and TRBJ2-5; a weak D match, TRBD1 (5 bases). Trimming stripped 4 bases from V and 7 bases from J, with 19 bases between. The V gene's germline CDR1 is LGHNA and CDR2 YSLEER. The CDR3 has 15 amino acids.

This clone was observed a few times. This chain connects TRBV6-5 to TRBJ2-1; TRBD2 agrees at 9 bases. The V and J ends lost 2 bases and 9 bases, in that order; junction bases with no gene match: 11. The germline V gene has CDR1 MNHEY and CDR2 SVGAGI. The CDR3 covers 16 residues. CDR3 in amino acids: CASSYIGREGLVEQFF. Written as DNA, the CDR3 is TGTGCCAGCAGTTACATTGGGCGGGAGGGCCTGGTTGAGCAGTTCTTC.

This clone was counted a few times. The rearrangement uses TRBV5-4 and TRBJ2-1, with D maybe TRBD2 (5 bases). This CDR3 is built from 13 residues. CDR1 and CDR2 (germline): SGHNT, YYREEE (reference sequence). V dropped 0 bases and J dropped 9 bases, with 10 bases sitting between them. The DNA for the CDR3 is TGTGCCAGCAGCTTGGGAGGGTTTAGTGAGCAGTTCTTC. It is translated as CASSLGGFSEQFF.

There are a few counts of this clone. The J gene is TRBJ1-2, the V gene TRBV7-2; D not certain. There are 13 residues in the CDR3. The V end lost 6 bases, the J end lost 6 bases, and 14 bases lay between the germline ends. Germline V gives CDR1 SGHTA, CDR2 FQGNSA. CDR3 nucleotides: TGTGCCAGCAGTGCGCTTAACAGAGATGGCTACACCTTC. Translated: CASSALNRDGYTF.

The V gene is TRBV21-1, the J gene TRBJ2-7; the table's TRBD2 call for D was not verified on the DNA. TRBV21-1 is tagged as a pseudogene. This CDR3 is built from 13 residues. The CDR3 protein is CASSPRGGTEQYF. The CDR3 nucleotides read TGTGCCAGCAGCCCACGGGGGGGTACCGAGCAGTACTTC.

In its sample, this clone was seen once. The rearrangement joins TRBV4-1 to TRBJ2-7, with 10 bases fitting TRBD2. Germline lookup yields CDR1 MGHRA and CDR2 YSYEKL. V shed 1 base and J 6 bases; nucleotides not matched to a gene: 12. CDR3 length equals 17 residues. CDR3 protein: CASSQVPGASGRREQYF. The CDR3 DNA reads as TGCGCCAGCAGCCAAGTCCCCGGTGCTAGCGGGAGACGCGAGCAGTACTTC.

J is TRBJ2-7 and V is TRBV28, with 10 positions matching TRBD2. Germline CDR1 reads MDHEN; CDR2 reads SYDVKM. The J segment lost 0 bases and the V segment lost 5 bases, leaving 7 bases of the junction unmatched. The CDR3 covers 16 residues. The CDR3 region is CASSGWGLATSYEQYF. For the CDR3, the DNA is TGTGCCAGCAGTGGCTGGGGACTAGCGACCTCCTACGAGCAGTACTTC.

The V call is TRBV19, the J call TRBJ2-5; weak D call: TRBD2 (6 bases). The CDR3 length is 13 residues. V lost 6 bases, J lost 2 bases, and 10 bases lay in between. Looked up from germline, CDR1 is LNHDA and CDR2 is SQIVND (reference sequence). The CDR3 DNA reads as TGTGCCAGTAGGACTAGAGGGCAAGAGACCCAGTACTTC. Its protein is CASRTRGQETQYF. Full variable domain (missing parts from reference TRBV19 and TRBJ2-5): DGGITQSPKYLFRKEGQNVTLSCEQNLNHDAMYWYRQDPGQGLRLIYYSQIVNDFQKGDIAEGYSVSREKKESFPLTVTSAQKNPTAFYLCASRTRGQETQYFGPGTRLLVL.

Written as DNA, the CDR3 is TGCAGCGTTCGGCAGGTTCAGTACAATGAGCAGTTCTTC. Amino acids: CSVRQVQYNEQFF. This chain links TRBV29-1 with TRBJ2-1; D not resolved. Germline V gives CDR1 SQVTM, CDR2 ANQGSEA. The CDR3 runs 13 residues. V was pared by 5 bases and J by 4 bases, with 12 bases between.

This chain uses TRBV14 with TRBJ1-1, with D hard to call. CDR1 and CDR2 (germline): SGHDN, FVKESK. The CDR3 spans 13 residues. V lost 4 bases and J 4 bases, leaving 10 bases between the germline ends. This chain's CDR3 is CASSLKWSTEAFF. CDR3 DNA: TGTGCCAGCAGCCTCAAGTGGAGCACTGAAGCTTTCTTT.

This clone was counted between two and nine times. The rearrangement uses TRBV21-1 and TRBJ2-5; the table names TRBD1, a call not compared with the DNA. TRBV21-1 is noted as a pseudogene. CDR3 size: 15 residues. The CDR3: CASSLPTGGIETQYF. The CDR3 nucleotides are TGTGCCAGCAGCCTCCCGACAGGGGGGATAGAGACCCAGTACTTC.

The chain recombines TRBV28 with TRBJ2-1; 8 nucleotides match TRBD2. Unmatched junction bases numbered 11, after V lost 8 bases and J lost 2 bases. Germline loops: CDR1 MDHEN, CDR2 SYDVKM. CDR3 length: 16 amino acids. For the CDR3, the DNA is TGTGCCAGCCCCCCTGGGGGGCGGGAGGCCTACAATGAGCAGTTCTTC. Translation gives CASPPGGREAYNEQFF.

This clone has only a few counts. The V call is TRBV5-6, the J call TRBJ2-7, with D perhaps matching TRBD1 (6 bases). Trimming left V 2 bases short and J 2 bases short, with 8 bases between. This CDR3 has 13 residues. Germline CDR1 is SGHDT and CDR2 is YYEEEE. The CDR3 DNA reads as TGTGCCAGCAGCTTCAACAGGGCCTACGAGCAGTACTTC. Its translation is CASSFNRAYEQYF.

This clone was picked up a small number of times. The chain employs TRBV9 and TRBJ2-1, with 7 bases fitting TRBD2. The CDR3 totals 14 residues. From germline, CDR1 is SGDLS and CDR2 YYNGEE. The ends lost 2 bases at V and 6 bases at J; junction bases unmatched: 5. The CDR3 region has the DNA TGTGCCAGCAGCGTCAACGGGAGGTCCAATGAGCAGTTCTTC. Its protein is CASSVNGRSNEQFF. The full variable domain, with the rest looked up from reference TRBV9 and TRBJ2-1, is DSGVTQTPKHLITATGQRVTLRCSPRSGDLSVYWYQQSLDQGLQFLIQYYNGEERAKGNILERFSAQQFPDLHSELNLSSLELGDSALYFCASSVNGRSNEQFFGPGTRLTVL.

This clone turned up a few times. V is TRBV6-6 and J is TRBJ2-2, with 8 bases lining up with TRBD1. Germline V CDR1 and CDR2: MNHNY, SVGAGI (reference sequence). The CDR3 sequence is 14 residues long. V lost 6 bases and J lost 5; bases outside the gene matches: 5. The CDR3 protein is CASRLTGDTGELFF. CDR3 DNA sequence: TGTGCCAGCAGATTGACAGGGGATACCGGGGAGCTGTTTTTT.